These 4 T cell receptor beta chains were sequenced from one sample in a study of T cells expressing NK-cell markers. TCRdb reprocessed the 5' RACE reads, with one entry per CDR3 protein and no DNA. The sample's table shows about 550,000 distinct CDR3 sequences. Sequencing input: blood T cells: a sorted CD56 or NKG2C T cell subset, CD4+ or CD8+ T cells, or bulk PBMC T cells (not recorded which). Receptors originate from a man between 18 and 29 years old in good health.

The chain links TRBV11-3 to TRBJ2-3; the D gene TCRdb calls, TRBD1, cannot be checked with no DNA. The CDR3 is 15 amino acids. Looked up from germline, CDR1 is SGHNT and CDR2 is YENEEA. CDR3 protein: CASSSDRGLTDTQYF.

V usage is TRBV6-5 and J usage is TRBJ1-5; TCRdb reports TRBD1, a call that lacks DNA to check it against. Germline CDR1 MNHEY, CDR2 SVGAGI. The CDR3 contains 15 residues. The CDR3: CASSYYRGPNQPQHF.

The gene calls are TRBV7-9 and TRBJ2-5; the TCRdb D gene call, TRBD1, has no DNA to confirm it. The CDR3 has 15 residues. The germline gives CDR1 SEHNR, CDR2 FQNEAQ (reference sequence). CDR3 loop: CASRSRDPSQETQYF.

V usage is TRBV7-2 and J usage is TRBJ2-1; TCRdb proposes TRBD2, but this gene call is untestable without DNA. Germline V gene lookup returns CDR1 SGHTA and CDR2 FQGNSA. The CDR3 extends over 16 amino acids. The CDR3 protein is CASNLAGLAKHNEQFF.